These T cell receptor beta chains were read from a single sample in a study of a mutant IDH1 vaccine in newly diagnosed glioma. Some clones are missing from TCRdb's copy, which holds only in-frame ones; the method was immunoSEQ multiplex PCR. This table holds tens of thousands of clones, approximately 76% found once. No antigens are known for them. The sequenced sample was PBMCs, obtained from a glioma patient whose treatment included an IDH1 peptide vaccine. The source of these receptors is a woman aged 40-49 years with glioma. Some clones in this sample may be carry-over from other donors' samples. Both conserved end residues are part of each CDR3. A D gene is named only where the DNA matches it firmly. The size field is filled for only some rows; it gives once, few, many or a size class.

d_call j_call v_call clone_size cdr3_nt cdr3_aa
NA TRBJ2-5 TRBV5-3 few TGTGCCAGAAGCTTGGGGGAGACCCAGTACTTC CARSLGETQYF
NA TRBJ1-5 TRBV30 NA TGTGCCGGATCAGGGAAGCGGGGCAATCAGCCCCAGCATTTT CAGSGKRGNQPQHF
TRBD1 TRBJ2-7 TRBV7-9 NA TGTGCCAGCAGCGAAGGACAGGCCCCTCCCTACGAGCAGTACTTC CASSEGQAPPYEQYF
NA TRBJ1-1 TRBV11-3 NA TGTGCCAGCAGCTTCGGCAGGAACACTGAAGCTTTCTTT CASSFGRNTEAFF
NA TRBJ1-1 TRBV7-9 few TGTGCCAGCAGCTTAACCGGGTTCAATCTCAGGAACACTGAAGCTTTCTTT CASSLTGFNLRNTEAFF
NA TRBJ2-5 TRBV7-9 NA TGTGCCAGCAGCTGGCGGGACACTGGGGAGACCCAGTACTTC CASSWRDTGETQYF
NA TRBJ2-7 TRBV10-1 once TGCGCCAGCAGTGACGGGACGACGGTCCACGAGCAGTACTTC CASSDGTTVHEQYF
TRBD1 TRBJ2-7 TRBV6-1 NA TGTGCCAGCATTCGGACAGGGGGCGGAGGGCAGTACTTC CASIRTGGGGQYF
NA TRBJ2-3 TRBV6-1 NA TGTGCCAGCAGCTTAGCGGAAACCACAGATACGCAGTATTTT CASSLAETTDTQYF
NA TRBJ2-1 TRBV10-1 NA TGCGCCAGCAGTGAGCGGAGGTTCGCAATCTCCTACAATGAGCAGTTCTTC CASSERRFAISYNEQFF
NA TRBJ2-7 TRBV18 NA TGTGCCAGCTCACCTACCGGGGGCGAGCAGTACTTC CASSPTGGEQYF
NA TRBJ2-1 TRBV13 NA TGTGCCAGCAGCCCGGCCGGGGGGCCCCCCTACAATGAGCAGTTCTTC CASSPAGGPPYNEQFF
NA TRBJ1-1 TRBV19 few TGTGCCAGTAGTTACCTTGTACAAGCTTTCTTT CASSYLVQAFF
NA TRBJ2-2 TRBV27 few TGTGCCAGCAGCGAGACCGGGACCCCGGGCACCGGGGAGCTGTTTTTT CASSETGTPGTGELFF
NA TRBJ2-6 TRBV6-1 NA TGTGCCAGCAGTGAAGGGTTTGGGGCCAACGTCCTGACTTTC CASSEGFGANVLTF
NA TRBJ1-1 TRBV19 NA TGTGCCAGTAGTATGTCAGGGAACACTGAAGCTTTCTTT CASSMSGNTEAFF
NA TRBJ2-7 TRBV6-5 NA TGTGCCAGCAGTTACTCGACGGGTGGATACGAGCAGTACTTC CASSYSTGGYEQYF
TRBD1 TRBJ2-2 TRBV27 NA TGTGCCAGCAGTTTACGGACAGGGCGGATAATCGGGGAGCTGTTTTTT CASSLRTGRIIGELFF
TRBD1 TRBJ2-1 TRBV19 NA TGTGCCAGTAGTATGACAGGGGATTCCTACAATGAGCAGTTCTTC CASSMTGDSYNEQFF
NA TRBJ2-5 TRBV5-4 NA TGTGCCAGCAGCTTGGGGGTGGAGACCCAGTACTTC CASSLGVETQYF
NA TRBJ1-2 TRBV6-1 NA TGTGCCAGCACCAAGGACCCGAGGGGCTACACCTTC CASTKDPRGYTF
NA TRBJ2-2 TRBV9 NA TGTGCCAGCAGCGGGCTCACCGGGGAGCTGTTTTTT CASSGLTGELFF
NA TRBJ2-2 TRBV27 once TGTGCCAGCAGTTCGGGCCAAAGGCCCGGGGAGCTGTTTTTT CASSSGQRPGELFF
NA TRBJ1-1 TRBV9 NA TGTGCCAGCAGCGTAGGTTACCTATCGAGCGCTGAAGCTTTCTTT CASSVGYLSSAEAFF
NA TRBJ1-1 TRBV28 NA TGTGCCAGCAGTTTTGTAATGACCACTGAAGCTTTCTTT CASSFVMTTEAFF
NA TRBJ1-6 TRBV7-2 NA TGTGCCAGCAGCTTAGTCGCGGGGGATGATTCACCCCTCCACTTT CASSLVAGDDSPLHF
NA TRBJ1-1 TRBV15 NA TGTGCCACCAGCAGAGATCTCAAGAGGGGGGGGCTGAACACTGAAGCTTTCTTT CATSRDLKRGGLNTEAFF
TRBD2 TRBJ2-1 TRBV4-1 few TGCGCCAGCAGCCAAGTCCTAGGGGCGGGGGGTTCCTACAATGAGCAGTTCTTC CASSQVLGAGGSYNEQFF
NA TRBJ2-3 TRBV10-1 NA TGCGCCAGCATGGGGACATTCACAGATACGCAGTATTTT CASMGTFTDTQYF